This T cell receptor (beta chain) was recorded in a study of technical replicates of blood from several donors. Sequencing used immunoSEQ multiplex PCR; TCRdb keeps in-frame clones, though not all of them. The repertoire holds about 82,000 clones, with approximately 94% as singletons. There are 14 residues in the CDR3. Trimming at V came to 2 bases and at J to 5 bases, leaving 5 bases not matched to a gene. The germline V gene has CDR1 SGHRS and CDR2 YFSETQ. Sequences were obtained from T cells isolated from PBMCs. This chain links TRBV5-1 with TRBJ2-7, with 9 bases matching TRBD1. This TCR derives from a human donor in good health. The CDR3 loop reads CASSFRDRANEQYF. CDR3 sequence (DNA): TGCGCCAGCAGCTTCCGGGACAGGGCGAACGAGCAGTACTTC.